A selection of T cell receptor beta chains follows, all from one sample in a study of blood T cells in healthy people across ages. TCRdb fed the 5' RACE reads into MiXCR, producing one record per CDR3 protein. The data contain fewer than 900,000 distinct CDR3 sequences, 35% to 45% of them seen just once; the ten biggest clones take up 20% to 25%. The sequencing input was blood. The receptors were gathered from an older woman in good health. Both conserved end residues are part of each CDR3. The D gene is left open where the match is weak. Clone size appears in some rows only: once, few, many, or a class for an expanded clone.

J gene: TRBJ1-1
D gene: -
V gene: TRBV12-3/TRBV12-4
clone size: -
CDR3 protein: CASSLSGVADEAFF
CDR3 DNA: TGTGCCAGCAGTTTAAGTGGGGTGGCCGATGAAGCTTTCTTT

J gene: TRBJ1-2
D gene: -
V gene: TRBV3-1
clone size: -
CDR3 protein: CASSQDLGLSNYGYTF
CDR3 DNA: TGTGCCAGCAGCCAAGATCTAGGTCTTTCTAACTATGGCTACACCTTC

J gene: TRBJ2-7
D gene: -
V gene: TRBV6-5
clone size: few
CDR3 protein: CASSYSYRQDYEQYF
CDR3 DNA: TGTGCCAGCAGTTACTCATACAGGCAAGACTACGAGCAGTACTTC

J gene: TRBJ2-3
D gene: TRBD2
V gene: TRBV20-1
clone size: few
CDR3 protein: CSAITTSGSTDTQYF
CDR3 DNA: TGCAGTGCAATTACGACTAGCGGGTCCACAGATACGCAGTATTTT

J gene: TRBJ2-1
D gene: TRBD1
V gene: TRBV28
clone size: few
CDR3 protein: CASRVPRTGVSYNEQFF
CDR3 DNA: TGTGCCAGCAGAGTCCCGAGAACAGGGGTTTCCTACAATGAGCAGTTCTTC

J gene: TRBJ2-1
D gene: -
V gene: TRBV6-2/TRBV6-3
clone size: -
CDR3 protein: CASSSARPSNEQFF
CDR3 DNA: TGTGCCAGCAGTTCAGCGAGACCTAGTAATGAGCAGTTCTTC

J gene: TRBJ2-5
D gene: -
V gene: TRBV20-1
clone size: many
CDR3 protein: CSAEKEGGGTETQYF
CDR3 DNA: TGCAGTGCCGAAAAGGAGGGGGGCGGGACGGAGACCCAGTACTTC

J gene: TRBJ2-1
D gene: TRBD2
V gene: TRBV6-1
clone size: -
CDR3 protein: CASSSLALAERGSNEQFF
CDR3 DNA: TGTGCCAGCAGTAGCCTTGCCCTTGCTGAGCGGGGGAGCAATGAGCAGTTCTTC

J gene: TRBJ1-2
D gene: -
V gene: TRBV18
clone size: -
CDR3 protein: CASSPSFGAFTVGTF
CDR3 DNA: TGTGCCAGCTCACCCAGCTTCGGGGCCTTCACCGTGGGCACCTTC

J gene: TRBJ2-7
D gene: -
V gene: TRBV5-5
clone size: -
CDR3 protein: CASSLDWAHEQYF
CDR3 DNA: TGTGCCAGCAGCTTGGACTGGGCCCACGAGCAGTACTTC

J gene: TRBJ1-2
D gene: -
V gene: TRBV11-2
clone size: -
CDR3 protein: CASSHLSSSNYGYTF
CDR3 DNA: TGTGCCAGCAGCCATCTCTCAAGCAGTAACTATGGCTACACCTTC

J gene: TRBJ1-1
D gene: -
V gene: TRBV29-1
clone size: few
CDR3 protein: CSGGLLNTEAFF
CDR3 DNA: TGCAGCGGGGGGCTATTGAACACTGAAGCTTTCTTT

J gene: TRBJ2-1
D gene: TRBD1
V gene: TRBV5-6
clone size: -
CDR3 protein: CASSMLTGGVSSYNEQFF
CDR3 DNA: TGTGCCAGCAGCATGCTGACAGGGGGAGTGAGCTCCTACAATGAGCAGTTCTTC

J gene: TRBJ1-3
D gene: -
V gene: TRBV12-3/TRBV12-4
clone size: few
CDR3 protein: CASSLQAILSGNTIYF
CDR3 DNA: TGTGCCAGCAGTTTACAGGCCATCCTCTCTGGAAACACCATATATTTT

J gene: TRBJ2-5
D gene: TRBD2
V gene: TRBV3-1
clone size: once
CDR3 protein: CASSQDRRLAGETQYF
CDR3 DNA: TGTGCCAGCAGCCAAGATCGGCGGCTAGCGGGAGAGACCCAGTACTTC

J gene: TRBJ2-5
D gene: TRBD1
V gene: TRBV6-6
clone size: -
CDR3 protein: CASRDRMYQETQYF
CDR3 DNA: TGTGCCAGCCGGGACAGGATGTACCAAGAGACCCAGTACTTC

J gene: TRBJ1-4
D gene: -
V gene: TRBV9
clone size: few
CDR3 protein: CASSAREGKTNEKLFF
CDR3 DNA: TGTGCCAGCAGCGCCAGAGAGGGAAAAACTAATGAAAAACTGTTTTTT

J gene: TRBJ2-3
D gene: -
V gene: TRBV7-2
clone size: few
CDR3 protein: CASSLPEGADTQYF
CDR3 DNA: TGTGCCAGCAGCTTACCAGAGGGGGCAGATACGCAGTATTTT

J gene: TRBJ2-7
D gene: TRBD2
V gene: TRBV27
clone size: many
CDR3 protein: CASSLGGVLGEQYF
CDR3 DNA: TGTGCCAGCAGTTTAGGGGGGGTCCTTGGGGAGCAGTACTTC

J gene: TRBJ1-2
D gene: TRBD1
V gene: TRBV12-3/TRBV12-4
clone size: many
CDR3 protein: CASSPATGVLSYTF
CDR3 DNA: TGTGCCAGCAGTCCCGCGACAGGGGTGTTGAGCTACACCTTC

J gene: TRBJ1-1
D gene: -
V gene: TRBV20-1
clone size: few
CDR3 protein: CSARDRQGLGTEAFF
CDR3 DNA: TGCAGTGCTAGAGATAGGCAGGGGCTGGGCACTGAAGCTTTCTTT

J gene: TRBJ2-7
D gene: -
V gene: TRBV20-1
clone size: few
CDR3 protein: CSAPFLGAHGSYEQYF
CDR3 DNA: TGCAGTGCCCCTTTTTTGGGCGCCCATGGGTCCTACGAGCAGTACTTC

J gene: TRBJ2-5
D gene: TRBD1
V gene: TRBV29-1
clone size: -
CDR3 protein: CSVRRDRDYNEQYF
CDR3 DNA: TGCAGCGTTCGCCGGGACAGGGACTACAATGAGCAGTACTTC

J gene: TRBJ2-1
D gene: -
V gene: TRBV10-3
clone size: few
CDR3 protein: CAISELGVYNNEQFF
CDR3 DNA: TGTGCCATCAGTGAGTTAGGGGTTTACAACAATGAGCAGTTCTTC

J gene: TRBJ2-3
D gene: -
V gene: TRBV7-7
clone size: -
CDR3 protein: CASSASAGRDTQYF
CDR3 DNA: TGTGCCAGCAGCGCAAGCGCGGGCAGAGATACGCAGTATTTT